This entry lists 17 T cell receptor beta chains sequenced from one sample in a study of cytomegalovirus exposure and HLA in healthy donors. This PCR relied on a set of 60 Vbeta primers and 13 Jbeta primers. TCRdb's table, derived via immunoSEQ multiplex PCR, lists solely in-frame clones and lacks some. The sample contains approximately 190,000 clones, around three quarters of which appear only once. Specimen: PBMCs. Source of these receptors: a woman aged 30 to 39 in good health and CMV-seropositive.

The V call is TRBV7-9, the J call TRBJ2-2; 8 bases are shared with TRBD1. Losses at the gene ends were 4 bases for V and 9 bases for J; bases not matched to a gene: 4. The CDR3 covers 13 residues. Germline CDR1 and CDR2: SEHNR and FQNEAQ (reference sequence). The CDR3 region is CASSSTGGRELFF. Written as DNA, the CDR3 is TGTGCCAGCAGCTCCACAGGGGGACGGGAGCTGTTTTTT.

The rearrangement links TRBV25-1 to TRBJ1-5, with TRBD1 matching over 8 bases. CDR3 length: 16 amino acids. V was pared by 2 bases and J by 3 bases, with 6 bases of the junction left unmatched. The germline V gene encodes CDR1 MGHDK and CDR2 SYGVNS. CDR3 sequence reads: CASSEDPTGVNQPQHF. CDR3 DNA: TGTGCCAGCAGTGAAGATCCGACAGGGGTCAATCAGCCCCAGCATTTT.

This clone appeared a few times. The J gene is TRBJ2-5, the V gene TRBV7-6, with D maybe TRBD2 (6 bases). The CDR3 is 14 amino acids. Germline CDR1 is SGHVS and CDR2 is FNYEAQ. Trimming cost V 5 bases and J 4 bases, with 14 bases left between them. CDR3 sequence reads: CASSRGGPGETQYF. Written as DNA, the CDR3 is TGTGCCAGCAGCCGCGGAGGGCCGGGAGAGACCCAGTACTTC.

The chain has TRBV21-1 and TRBJ1-5; the D call of TRBD1 is as the table states it, not checked on the DNA. TRBV21-1 constitutes a pseudogene. CDR3 length: 17 residues. As DNA, the CDR3 is TGTGCCAGCAGCAAAGCCAGGGGACAGGGGCGGTGTCAGCCCCAGCATTTT. Encoded protein: CASSKARGQGRCQPQHF.

In nucleotides, the CDR3 is TGTGCCACCTCCTCGGTCCGGGGGGGCGGAGATACGCAGTATTTT. This encodes CATSSVRGGGDTQYF. The V and J genes are TRBV6-1 and TRBJ2-3; TRBD2 matches 8 bases. The trim removed 10 bases at V and 5 bases at J, leaving 14 bases unmatched. Germline V gene data show CDR1 as MNHNS and CDR2 as SASEGT. The CDR3 loop spans 15 amino acids.

The rearrangement links TRBV9 to TRBJ1-2; possible D gene TRBD1, 5 bases. The germline V gene encodes CDR1 SGDLS and CDR2 YYNGEE. The CDR3 extends over 15 amino acids. Trimming cost V 4 bases and J 6 bases, with 19 bases left between them. The CDR3 here is CASSPRGGRLDGYTF. CDR3 sequence (DNA): TGTGCCAGCAGCCCCCGGGGGGGGAGATTGGATGGCTACACCTTC.

The gene calls are TRBV19 and TRBJ1-5; D uncertain. V dropped 3 bases and J dropped 2 bases, with 11 bases sitting between them. The CDR3 has 15 residues. Germline CDR1 reads LNHDA; CDR2 reads SQIVND (reference sequence). CDR3 bases: TGTGCCAGTAGTATCGGACCGAGGGGCAATCAGCCCCAGCATTTT. It specifies CASSIGPRGNQPQHF.

The chain carries TRBV27 and TRBJ2-7; 9 bases agree with TRBD1. Per the germline V gene, CDR1 is MNHEY and CDR2 is SMNVEV (reference sequence). The CDR3 has 15 residues. Unmatched junction bases numbered 5, after V lost 2 bases and J lost 3 bases. The CDR3, as DNA: TGTGCCAGCAGTTTAGCCGGGACAGGGTTCTACGAGCAGTACTTC. This codes for CASSLAGTGFYEQYF.

This chain joins TRBV6-5 and TRBJ1-3; D is possibly TRBD1 (6 bases). This CDR3 spans 14 amino acids. Per germline, CDR1 MNHEY and CDR2 SVGAGI. The V and J ends lost 7 bases and 4 bases respectively, with 14 bases between them. The CDR3 loop reads CASTFGGAGNTIYF. CDR3 nucleotides: TGTGCCAGCACCTTTGGGGGGGCAGGAAACACCATATATTTT.

This chain uses TRBV5-6 with TRBJ2-5, with 7 bases aligning to TRBD2. From germline, CDR1 is SGHDT and CDR2 YYEEEE. The junction had 11 bases not matched to a gene; V was cut back by 1 base and J by 2 bases. The CDR3 runs 17 residues. In DNA form, the CDR3 reads TGTGCCAGCAGCTTGTGGGGCCTAAGCGGGGTACAAGAGACCCAGTACTTC. It is translated as CASSLWGLSGVQETQYF.

The chain carries TRBV5-1 and TRBJ2-7; 11 nucleotides align to TRBD2. The CDR3 loop spans 16 amino acids. Germline loops: CDR1 SGHRS, CDR2 YFSETQ. J lost 3 bases, V lost 0 bases, and 5 bases had no gene match. CDR3 coding DNA: TGCGCCAGCAGCTTGGCTCCGGGACTAGCGGACTACGAGCAGTACTTC. Its translation: CASSLAPGLADYEQYF.

In this sample, this clone turned up once. The genes are TRBV18 and TRBJ2-1; D possibly corresponds to TRBD2 (6 bases). Germline CDR1 and CDR2: KGHSH and LQKENI. The CDR3 loop spans 13 amino acids. The V end lost 3 bases, the J end lost 5 bases, and 8 bases lay between the germline ends. In nucleotides, the CDR3 is TGTGCCAGCTCACCTCTAGCGAACAATGAGCAGTTCTTC. Its translation is CASSPLANNEQFF.

This chain uses TRBV5-4 with TRBJ2-1; 12 nucleotides align to TRBD2. The CDR3 loop spans 16 amino acids. CDR1 is SGHNT and CDR2 is YYREEE in the germline V gene (reference sequence). V trimming: 1 base; J trimming: 7 bases; junction bases outside the gene matches: 6. CDR3 bases: TGTGCCAGCAGCTTGACTAGCGGGGGGCCTGTGAATGAGCAGTTCTTC. Protein product: CASSLTSGGPVNEQFF.

The chain is built from TRBV18 and TRBJ1-4; D possibly corresponds to TRBD1 (6 bases). Trimming shortened V by 4 bases and J by 9 bases, and 12 bases separated the two germline ends. This CDR3 is 13 amino acids long. The germline V gene encodes CDR1 KGHSH and CDR2 LQKENI. CDR3 in amino acids: CASSLQGRQKLFF. The CDR3 DNA sequence: TGTGCCAGCTCACTTCAGGGGCGGCAAAAACTGTTTTTT.

Of note for this clone: This sample also contains other DNA sequences that code for the same CDR3. CDR3 DNA sequence: TGCAGCGTTGAAGACCCCCAGGGGTACGAGCAGTACTTC. Protein: CSVEDPQGYEQYF. The genes are TRBV29-1 and TRBJ2-7; D is perhaps TRBD1 (6 bases). Germline V lookup: CDR1 SQVTM, CDR2 ANQGSEA. This CDR3 spans 13 amino acids. V was clipped by 0 bases and J by 4 bases, with 10 bases between them.

This chain links TRBV10-3 with TRBJ2-5, with D maybe TRBD2 (5 bases). CDR3 length equals 11 residues. The germline V gene encodes CDR1 ENHRY and CDR2 SYGVKD. Trimming left V 6 bases short and J 11 bases short, with 13 bases between. CDR3: CAIRSKGEQYF. The DNA of the CDR3 is TGTGCCATCAGATCTAAGGGAGAGCAGTACTTC.

The chain uses TRBV5-6 and TRBJ2-1, with 10 positions matching TRBD2. There are 15 residues in the CDR3. Trimming took 0 bases from V and 14 from J; bases not matched to a gene: 11. Germline CDR1 is SGHDT and CDR2 is YYEEEE. The CDR3 loop reads CASSLAAGGPGAKFF. The CDR3 DNA reads as TGTGCCAGCAGCTTGGCAGCGGGGGGGCCCGGAGCGAAGTTCTTC.